These T cell receptor beta chains were read from a single sample in a study of cytomegalovirus exposure and HLA in healthy donors. Produced via immunoSEQ multiplex PCR; TCRdb's table is partial and in-frame only. The sample has 150,000 to 200,000 clones, 81% seen once. What was sequenced was PBMCs. The source of these receptors is a man younger than 35 in good health and CMV-seronegative. Each CDR3 is given with its conserved first and last residue. Each record gives: CDR3 protein, CDR3 DNA, clone size, V gene, D gene, J gene. A D gene is named only where the DNA matches it firmly. Clone sizes are given selectively: once, few, many, or a class where the clone is expanded.

cdr3_aa: CASSWGQGIAPLHF
cdr3_nt: TGTGCCAGCAGTTGGGGACAGGGGATCGCACCCCTCCACTTT
clone_size: .
v_call: TRBV6-5
d_call: TRBD1
j_call: TRBJ1-6

cdr3_aa: CATSRNGAESTEQYF
cdr3_nt: TGTGCCACCAGCAGAAATGGGGCAGAATCAACGGAGCAGTACTTC
clone_size: few
v_call: TRBV15
d_call: .
j_call: TRBJ2-7

cdr3_aa: CASSLRGAETNEKLFF
cdr3_nt: TGTGCCAGCAGCCTTCGGGGGGCAGAAACCAATGAAAAACTGTTTTTT
clone_size: .
v_call: TRBV7-2
d_call: .
j_call: TRBJ1-4

cdr3_aa: CASSQDRTRGGKETQYF
cdr3_nt: TGTGCCAGCAGCCAAGACCGGACTAGAGGGGGAAAAGAGACCCAGTACTTC
clone_size: once
v_call: TRBV14
d_call: .
j_call: TRBJ2-5

cdr3_aa: CSVAPDRGRSGELFF
cdr3_nt: TGCAGCGTGGCGCCGGACAGGGGGCGTTCCGGGGAGCTGTTTTTT
clone_size: .
v_call: TRBV29-1
d_call: TRBD1
j_call: TRBJ2-2

cdr3_aa: CASSPMGAYEQYF
cdr3_nt: TGTGCCAGCAGCCCTATGGGCGCCTACGAGCAGTACTTC
clone_size: .
v_call: TRBV7-8
d_call: .
j_call: TRBJ2-7

cdr3_aa: CASSQESRKETQYF
cdr3_nt: TGTGCCAGCAGCCAAGAATCTAGAAAAGAGACCCAGTACTTC
clone_size: few
v_call: TRBV4-2
d_call: .
j_call: TRBJ2-5

cdr3_aa: CASSNSYYEQYF
cdr3_nt: TGTGCCAGCAGCAATTCTTACTACGAGCAGTACTTC
clone_size: .
v_call: TRBV9
d_call: .
j_call: TRBJ2-7

cdr3_aa: CASSFRTGVYEQYF
cdr3_nt: TGTGCCAGCAGTTTTAGGACAGGGGTCTACGAGCAGTACTTC
clone_size: .
v_call: TRBV2
d_call: TRBD1
j_call: TRBJ2-7

cdr3_aa: CASSLGGTGTNEQFF
cdr3_nt: TGTGCCAGCAGTTTAGGTGGGACAGGGACAAATGAGCAGTTCTTC
clone_size: .
v_call: TRBV28
d_call: TRBD1
j_call: TRBJ2-1

cdr3_aa: CAWSVQGREVTEAFF
cdr3_nt: TGTGCCTGGAGTGTACAAGGCAGGGAGGTGACTGAAGCTTTCTTT
clone_size: .
v_call: TRBV30
d_call: .
j_call: TRBJ1-1

cdr3_aa: CASSLALPGQGEQYF
cdr3_nt: TGCGCCAGCAGCTTGGCCCTTCCAGGGCAGGGAGAGCAGTACTTC
clone_size: .
v_call: TRBV5-1
d_call: .
j_call: TRBJ2-7

cdr3_aa: CASSPWGVSYNEQFF
cdr3_nt: TGTGCCAGCTCACCATGGGGAGTGTCCTACAATGAGCAGTTCTTC
clone_size: .
v_call: TRBV18
d_call: .
j_call: TRBJ2-1

cdr3_aa: CASSETGVHQPQHF
cdr3_nt: TGTGCCAGCAGTGAAACAGGGGTTCACCAGCCCCAGCATTTT
clone_size: .
v_call: TRBV25-1
d_call: TRBD1
j_call: TRBJ1-5

cdr3_aa: CASSLVGGGYGRNQPQHF
cdr3_nt: TGTGCCAGCAGCTTAGTTGGCGGCGGGTATGGCCGCAATCAGCCCCAGCATTTT
clone_size: .
v_call: TRBV7-2
d_call: .
j_call: TRBJ1-5

cdr3_aa: CAISEGVNQPQHF
cdr3_nt: TGTGCCATCAGTGAAGGGGTCAATCAGCCCCAGCATTTT
clone_size: .
v_call: TRBV10-3
d_call: .
j_call: TRBJ1-5

cdr3_aa: CASSSYYEQYF
cdr3_nt: TGTGCCAGCAGCTCGTACTACGAGCAGTACTTC
clone_size: .
v_call: TRBV5-6
d_call: .
j_call: TRBJ2-7

cdr3_aa: CASSLAELTYPTDTQYF
cdr3_nt: TGTGCCAGCAGCTTAGCGGAGCTCACTTATCCCACAGATACGCAGTATTTT
clone_size: once
v_call: TRBV7-9
d_call: .
j_call: TRBJ2-3

cdr3_aa: CASSFRTGRDEQYF
cdr3_nt: TGTGCCAGCAGCTTCCGGACAGGGAGGGACGAGCAGTACTTC
clone_size: .
v_call: TRBV7-9
d_call: .
j_call: TRBJ2-7

cdr3_aa: CASSTRLAGGETQYF
cdr3_nt: TGCGCCAGCAGCACCCGACTAGCGGGAGGGGAGACCCAGTACTTC
clone_size: .
v_call: TRBV5-1
d_call: TRBD2
j_call: TRBJ2-5

cdr3_aa: CATGVKVQETQYF
cdr3_nt: TGTGCCACCGGGGTTAAAGTACAAGAGACCCAGTACTTC
clone_size: .
v_call: TRBV10-3
d_call: .
j_call: TRBJ2-5

cdr3_aa: CASSIGMVQGSSNQPQHF
cdr3_nt: TGTGCCAGTAGTATAGGTATGGTTCAGGGGAGTAGCAATCAGCCCCAGCATTTT
clone_size: .
v_call: TRBV19
d_call: .
j_call: TRBJ1-5